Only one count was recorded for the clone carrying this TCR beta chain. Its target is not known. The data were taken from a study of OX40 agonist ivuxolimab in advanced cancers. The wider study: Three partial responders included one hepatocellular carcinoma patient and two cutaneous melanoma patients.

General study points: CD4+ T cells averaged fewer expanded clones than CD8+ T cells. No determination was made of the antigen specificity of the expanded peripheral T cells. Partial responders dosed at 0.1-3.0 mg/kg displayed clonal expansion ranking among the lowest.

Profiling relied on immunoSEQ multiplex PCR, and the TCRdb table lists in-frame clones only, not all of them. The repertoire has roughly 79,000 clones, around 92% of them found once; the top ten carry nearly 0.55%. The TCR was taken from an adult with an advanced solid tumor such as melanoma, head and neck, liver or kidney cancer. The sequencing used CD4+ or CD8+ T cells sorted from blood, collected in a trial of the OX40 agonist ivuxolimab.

The CDR3 DNA reads TGTGCCAGTAGTATAGGCCCAGCATCCGAGACCCAGTACTTC. As protein: CASSIGPASETQYF. The chain combines TRBV19 with TRBJ2-5; D is unclear. Germline V lookup: CDR1 LNHDA, CDR2 SQIVND (reference sequence). This CDR3 is built from 14 residues. V was trimmed by 1 base and J by 5 bases, leaving 11 bases between them.